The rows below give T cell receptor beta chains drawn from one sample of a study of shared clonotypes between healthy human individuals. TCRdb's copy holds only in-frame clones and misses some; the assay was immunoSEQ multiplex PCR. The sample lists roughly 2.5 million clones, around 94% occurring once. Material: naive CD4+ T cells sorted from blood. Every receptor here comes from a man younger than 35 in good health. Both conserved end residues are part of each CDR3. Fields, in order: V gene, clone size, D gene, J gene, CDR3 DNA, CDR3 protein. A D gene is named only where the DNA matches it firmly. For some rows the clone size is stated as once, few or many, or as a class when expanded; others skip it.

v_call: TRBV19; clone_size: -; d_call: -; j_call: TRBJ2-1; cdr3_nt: TGTGCCAGTAGTATAGACGGAGTGGGGTACAATGAGCAGTTCTTC; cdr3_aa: CASSIDGVGYNEQFF
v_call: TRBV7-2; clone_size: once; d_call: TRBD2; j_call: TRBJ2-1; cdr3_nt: TGTGCCAGCAGCTTAGCGCCTAGCGGGATAGGAGAGCAGTTCTTC; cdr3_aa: CASSLAPSGIGEQFF
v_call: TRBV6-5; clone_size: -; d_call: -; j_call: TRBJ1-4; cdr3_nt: TGTGCCAGCAGTGGTGGGCCGGATGAAAAACTGTTTTTT; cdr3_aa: CASSGGPDEKLFF
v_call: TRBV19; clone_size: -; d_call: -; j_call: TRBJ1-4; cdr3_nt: TGTGCCAGTAGTATTACAGGGACAAATGAAAAACTGTTTTTT; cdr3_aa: CASSITGTNEKLFF
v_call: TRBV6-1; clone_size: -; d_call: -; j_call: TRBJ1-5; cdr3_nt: TGTGCCAGCAGTGAAGTGTGGAAGCCCCAGCATTTT; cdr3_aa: CASSEVWKPQHF
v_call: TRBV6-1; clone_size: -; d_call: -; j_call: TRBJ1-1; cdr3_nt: TGTGCCAGCATGGAAGGGACTAACACTGAAGCTTTCTTT; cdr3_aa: CASMEGTNTEAFF
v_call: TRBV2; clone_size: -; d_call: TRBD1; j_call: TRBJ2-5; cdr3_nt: TGTGCCAGCAGTGCTCAGGGGGCCGGGGAGACCCAGTACTTC; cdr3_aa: CASSAQGAGETQYF
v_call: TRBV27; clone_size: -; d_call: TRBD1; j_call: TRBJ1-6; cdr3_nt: TGTGCCAGCAGCCTCACACAGGGGGCAGGAAATTCACCCCTCCACTTT; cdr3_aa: CASSLTQGAGNSPLHF
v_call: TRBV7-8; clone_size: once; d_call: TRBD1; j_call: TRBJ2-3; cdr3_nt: TGTGCCAGCAGCAGACCCGGGACAGAGGGTACGCAGTATTTT; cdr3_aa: CASSRPGTEGTQYF
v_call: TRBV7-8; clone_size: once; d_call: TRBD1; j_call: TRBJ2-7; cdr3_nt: TGTGCCAGCAGCTTTGGGACAGGGGGGTACGAGCAGTACTTC; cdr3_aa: CASSFGTGGYEQYF
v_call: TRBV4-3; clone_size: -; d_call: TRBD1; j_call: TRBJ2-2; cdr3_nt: TGCGCCAGCAGCCAGGACAGGGCCCCGAACACCGGGGAGCTGTTTTTT; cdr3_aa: CASSQDRAPNTGELFF
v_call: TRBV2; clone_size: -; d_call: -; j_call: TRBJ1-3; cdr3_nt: TGTGCCAGCAGTCGTTTCTCTGGAAACACCATATATTTT; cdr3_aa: CASSRFSGNTIYF
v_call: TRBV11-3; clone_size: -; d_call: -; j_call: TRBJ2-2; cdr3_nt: TGTGCCAGCAGCTCCGCCTGGGGTACCGGGGAGCTGTTTTTT; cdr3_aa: CASSSAWGTGELFF
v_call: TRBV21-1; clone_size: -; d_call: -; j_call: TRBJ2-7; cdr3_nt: TGTGCCAGCAGCGCTCATAAGTTTTATCCGGGACAGAGACACTACGAGCAGTACTTC; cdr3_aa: CASSAHKFYPGQRHYEQYF
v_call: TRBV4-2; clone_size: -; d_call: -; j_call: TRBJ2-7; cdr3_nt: TGTGCCAGCAGCCAAGGGGGGCTAGCGGACTCCTACGAGCAGTACTTC; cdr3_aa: CASSQGGLADSYEQYF
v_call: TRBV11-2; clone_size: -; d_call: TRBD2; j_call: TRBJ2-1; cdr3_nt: TGTGCCAGCAGCTTCGGCGGGAGAAGGAGTGGCAATGAGCAGTTCTTC; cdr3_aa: CASSFGGRRSGNEQFF
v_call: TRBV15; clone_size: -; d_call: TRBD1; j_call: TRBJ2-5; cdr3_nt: TGTGCCACCAGCAGAGGGACCCACGGACAGGTGGAGACCCAGTACTTC; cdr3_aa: CATSRGTHGQVETQYF
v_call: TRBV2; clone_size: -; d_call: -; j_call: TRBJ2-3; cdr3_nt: TGTGCCAGCAGTGTGCGACAGTCCTTCACAGATACGCAGTATTTT; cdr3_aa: CASSVRQSFTDTQYF
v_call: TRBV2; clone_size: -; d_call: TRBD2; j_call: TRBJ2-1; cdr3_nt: TGTGCCAGCAGCTGGACTAGCGGAACGAATGAGCAGTTCTTC; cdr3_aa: CASSWTSGTNEQFF
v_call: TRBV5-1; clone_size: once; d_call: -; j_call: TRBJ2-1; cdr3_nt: TGCGCCACCGGTCGGTATGGTCTAGGGGGCAATGAGCAGTTCTTC; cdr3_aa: CATGRYGLGGNEQFF
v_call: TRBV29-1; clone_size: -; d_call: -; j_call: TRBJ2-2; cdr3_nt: TGCAGCGTTGAAGAGCCCATCACCGGGGAGCTGTTTTTT; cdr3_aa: CSVEEPITGELFF
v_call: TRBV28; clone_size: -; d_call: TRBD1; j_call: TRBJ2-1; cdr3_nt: TGTGCCAGCAGTCCCACCGGGACAGGGATCAATGAGCAGTTCTTC; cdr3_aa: CASSPTGTGINEQFF
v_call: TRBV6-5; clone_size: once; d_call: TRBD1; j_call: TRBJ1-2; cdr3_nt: TGTGCCAGCAGTTCAACAGGGGGCGCTGGCTACACCTTC; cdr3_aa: CASSSTGGAGYTF
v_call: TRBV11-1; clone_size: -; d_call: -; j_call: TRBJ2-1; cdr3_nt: TGTGCCAGCAGCTTAAAACTGCAGGATGAGCAGTTCTTC; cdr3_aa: CASSLKLQDEQFF
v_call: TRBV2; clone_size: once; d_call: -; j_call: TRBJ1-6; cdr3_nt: TGTGCCAGCAGTGAATGGAAGGGGAGCTCCTATAATTCACCCCTCCACTTT; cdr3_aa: CASSEWKGSSYNSPLHF
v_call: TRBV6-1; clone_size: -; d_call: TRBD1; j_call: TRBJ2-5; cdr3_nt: TGTGCCAGCATTCTAGACAGGGAAGAGACCCAGTACTTC; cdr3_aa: CASILDREETQYF
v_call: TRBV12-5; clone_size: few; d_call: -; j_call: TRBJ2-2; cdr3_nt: TGTGCTAGTGGTAGGACGGGGAACACCGGGGAGCTGTTTTTT; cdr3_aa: CASGRTGNTGELFF
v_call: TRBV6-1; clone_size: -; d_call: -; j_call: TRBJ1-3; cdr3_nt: TGTGCCAGCAGTGAAATGTACAGGGCCGCACAGGCTGGAAACACCATATATTTT; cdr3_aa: CASSEMYRAAQAGNTIYF
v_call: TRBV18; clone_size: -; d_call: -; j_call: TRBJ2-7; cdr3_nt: TGTGCCAGCTCACCACCGGGGGCTAACGGACGCCACGAGCAGTACTTC; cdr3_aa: CASSPPGANGRHEQYF
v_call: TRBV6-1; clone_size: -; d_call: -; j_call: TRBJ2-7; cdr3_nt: TGTGCCAGCAGTGCGCGAACTTTGGGGGGTGGCGAGCAGTACTTC; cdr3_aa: CASSARTLGGGEQYF
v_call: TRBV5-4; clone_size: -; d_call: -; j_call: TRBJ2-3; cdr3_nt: TGTGCCAGCAGACCTAACACAGGGTACACAGATACGCAGTATTTT; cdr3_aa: CASRPNTGYTDTQYF
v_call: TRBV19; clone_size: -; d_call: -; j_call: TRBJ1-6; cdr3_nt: TGTGCCAGTAGTATAGGGCCGGGTGATAATTCACCCCTCCACTTT; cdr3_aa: CASSIGPGDNSPLHF
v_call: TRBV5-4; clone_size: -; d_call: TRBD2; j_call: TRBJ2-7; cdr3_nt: TGTGCCAGCAGCTTAGACGGGACTAGCGGCGACGAGCAGTACTTC; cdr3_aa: CASSLDGTSGDEQYF
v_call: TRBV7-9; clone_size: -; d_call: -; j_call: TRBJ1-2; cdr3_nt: TGTGCCAGCAGCCCCCGAGAGGGGCTCTATGGCTACACCTTC; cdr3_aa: CASSPREGLYGYTF
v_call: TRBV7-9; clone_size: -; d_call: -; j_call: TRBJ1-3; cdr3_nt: TGTGCCAGCAGAGGACTCTCTGGAAACACCATATATTTT; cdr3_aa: CASRGLSGNTIYF
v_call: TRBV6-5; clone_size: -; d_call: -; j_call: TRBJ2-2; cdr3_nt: TGTGCCAGCAGCCGTGACGCCGGGGAGCTGTTTTTT; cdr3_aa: CASSRDAGELFF
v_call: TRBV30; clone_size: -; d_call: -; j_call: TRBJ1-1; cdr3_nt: TGTGCCTGGAGTGTAGAGGTTGAAGCTTTCTTT; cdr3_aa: CAWSVEVEAFF
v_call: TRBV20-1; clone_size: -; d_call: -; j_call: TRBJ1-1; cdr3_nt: TGCAGTTCCCTGTTGGACACTGAAGCTTTCTTT; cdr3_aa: CSSLLDTEAFF
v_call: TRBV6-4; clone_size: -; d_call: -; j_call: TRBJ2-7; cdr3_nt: TGTGCCGGACCGGGGACCACCTACGAGCAGTACTTC; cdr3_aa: CAGPGTTYEQYF
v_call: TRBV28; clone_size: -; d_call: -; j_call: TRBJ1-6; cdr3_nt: TGTGCCAGCAGTTTAGCCGGGGAAGGGAATTCACCCCTCCACTTT; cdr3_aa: CASSLAGEGNSPLHF
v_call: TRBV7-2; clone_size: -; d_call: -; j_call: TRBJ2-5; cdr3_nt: TGTGCCAGCAGCTTAATGGGAGCCCAAGAGACCCAGTACTTC; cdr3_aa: CASSLMGAQETQYF
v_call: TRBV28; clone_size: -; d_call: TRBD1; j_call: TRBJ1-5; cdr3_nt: TGTGCCAGCAGCACGACAGGGGGCGCGGGACAGCCCCAGCATTTT; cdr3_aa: CASSTTGGAGQPQHF
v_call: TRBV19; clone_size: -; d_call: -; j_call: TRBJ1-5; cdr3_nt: TGTGCCAGTTCCACGGGTGCAGGAGGTGGGAGCAATCAGCCCCAGCATTTT; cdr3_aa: CASSTGAGGGSNQPQHF
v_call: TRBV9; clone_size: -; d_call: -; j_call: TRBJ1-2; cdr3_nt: TGTGCCAGCAGCCAGGACGCCTTATATGGCTACACCTTC; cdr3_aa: CASSQDALYGYTF
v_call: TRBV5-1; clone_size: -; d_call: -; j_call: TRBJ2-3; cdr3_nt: TGCGCCAGCAGCCCCACGGGGTCCACAGATACGCAGTATTTT; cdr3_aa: CASSPTGSTDTQYF
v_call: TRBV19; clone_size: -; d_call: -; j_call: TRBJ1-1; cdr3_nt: TGTGCCAGTAGTATCTCGGGGAATTCCATGAACACTGAAGCTTTCTTT; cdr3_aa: CASSISGNSMNTEAFF
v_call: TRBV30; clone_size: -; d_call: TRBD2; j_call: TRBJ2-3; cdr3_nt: TGTGCCTGGAATAATAGCGGGAGGAAAGATAGCACAGATACGCAGTATTTT; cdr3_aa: CAWNNSGRKDSTDTQYF
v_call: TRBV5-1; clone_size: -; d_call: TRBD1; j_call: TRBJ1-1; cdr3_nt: TGCGCCAGCAGCTTGGCCGGACAGGGCGCACTTGAAGCTTTCTTT; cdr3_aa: CASSLAGQGALEAFF
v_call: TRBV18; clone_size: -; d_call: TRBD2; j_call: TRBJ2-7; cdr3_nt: TGTGCCAGCTCACAAAGCGGGACTAGCCCCTACGAGCAGTACTTC; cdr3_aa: CASSQSGTSPYEQYF
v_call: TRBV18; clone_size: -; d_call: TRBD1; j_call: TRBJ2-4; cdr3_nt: TGTGCCAGCTCAACGACAGGGGTAGCCAAAAACATTCAGTACTTC; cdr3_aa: CASSTTGVAKNIQYF
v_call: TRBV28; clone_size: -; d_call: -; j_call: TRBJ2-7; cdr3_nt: TGTGCCAGCAGTTTAAGGCGGGCACGGGACGAGCAGTACTTC; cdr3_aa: CASSLRRARDEQYF
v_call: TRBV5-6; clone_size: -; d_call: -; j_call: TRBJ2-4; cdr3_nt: TGTGCCAGCAGCTACAGGGGGGGCGCCGTAGCCAAAAACATTCAGTACTTC; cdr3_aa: CASSYRGGAVAKNIQYF
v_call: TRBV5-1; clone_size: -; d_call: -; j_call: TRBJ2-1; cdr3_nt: TGCGCCAGCAGCTTAGGGACCCATTCCGTCGTTGAGCAGTTCTTC; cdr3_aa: CASSLGTHSVVEQFF
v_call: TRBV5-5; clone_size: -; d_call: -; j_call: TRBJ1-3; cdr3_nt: TGTGCCAGCAGCTTGTCCGGACTGTGGCGAAACACCATATATTTT; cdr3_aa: CASSLSGLWRNTIYF
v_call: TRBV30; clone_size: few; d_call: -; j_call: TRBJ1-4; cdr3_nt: TGTGCCTGGAGTGTAGTGAGTGAAAAACTGTTTTTT; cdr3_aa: CAWSVVSEKLFF
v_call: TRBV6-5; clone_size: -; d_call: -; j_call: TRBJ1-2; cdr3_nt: TGTGCCAGCAGTTCGTCAACCATGACGGGGGGATATGGCTACACCTTC; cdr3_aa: CASSSSTMTGGYGYTF
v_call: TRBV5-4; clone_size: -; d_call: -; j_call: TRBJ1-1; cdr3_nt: TGTGCCAGCAGCTCTAGCCTGGCCAGTTACAACACTGAAGCTTTCTTT; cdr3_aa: CASSSSLASYNTEAFF
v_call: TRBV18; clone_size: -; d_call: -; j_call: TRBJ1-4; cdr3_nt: TGTGCCAGCTCACCGACGGTAATAAACGAAAAACTGTTTTTT; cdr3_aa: CASSPTVINEKLFF
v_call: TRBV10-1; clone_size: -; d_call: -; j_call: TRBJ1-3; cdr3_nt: TGCGCCAGCAGGGACTCTGGAAACACCATATATTTT; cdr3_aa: CASRDSGNTIYF